This TCR beta chain was captured in a study of T cell clones after liver transplantation. Study-level background: At least one year of complete immunosuppression withdrawal without enzymes over twice normal defined tolerance. Overall study results and limits: The donor-reactive repertoire was only partly measurable in two subjects, lacking donor cells.

Germline V CDR1 and CDR2: LGHNA, YNFKEQ. The V segment lost 4 bases and the J segment 4 bases; nucleotides outside the gene matches: 6. The CDR3 covers 14 residues. The table came from immunoSEQ multiplex PCR; TCRdb's copy has only in-frame clones and leaves some out. This table holds 45,000 to 60,000 clones, approximately 88% found once. Worth noting for this clone: The antigen remains unidentified.

This specimen consisted of CD4+ T cells from blood, obtained before liver transplant. The sequence came from a human donor who received a liver transplant. This chain links TRBV4-2 with TRBJ1-1; 7 bases fit TRBD1. This CDR3 reads CASSRGTEGTEAFF. CDR3 DNA: TGTGCCAGCAGCCGGGGGACAGAGGGCACTGAAGCTTTCTTT.